The entry below gives a single TCR beta chain sequence along with its context. The data originate from a study of blood T cell repertoires in COVID-19. Turning to the study itself: Spain, Italy and the United States supplied samples that represented acute and convalescent COVID-19.

Per the original data handling: Estimated nucleated cell counts came from reference gene primer amplification. Sequenced by immunoSEQ multiplex PCR; TCRdb stores in-frame clones only, minus some. D and trimming come from the DNA, and the V and J calls and clone size come from that table. The sample carries approximately 150,000 clones, 75% to 85% recorded once. The CDR3 runs 13 residues. V lost 0 bases, J lost 6 bases, and 9 bases lay in between. The V gene's germline CDR1 is SGHTA and CDR2 FQGNSA. This sequence was found in a human donor in a cohort sampled during active COVID-19. This chain connects TRBV7-2 to TRBJ2-7; no clear D gene. The sample was peripheral blood. CDR3 residues: CASSLARRVEQYF. The CDR3, as DNA: TGTGCCAGCAGCTTAGCCCGACGGGTCGAGCAGTACTTC.